Listed below are T cell receptor beta chains from one sample, sequenced in a study of blood T cell repertoires in COVID-19. The data were produced by immunoSEQ multiplex PCR, yet TCRdb's version contains in-frame clones alone and is incomplete. The sample includes over 100,000 clones, 85% of them seen just once. Sequencing was carried out using peripheral blood. The receptors were sampled from a man older than 75 with acute or convalescent COVID-19. The CDR3 runs from the conserved cysteine through the conserved F or W. A row's size may be missing; if present it is once, few, many or a size class.

CDR3aa,j_gene,abundance,v_gene,len
CASSTFVMSQPQHF,TRBJ1-5,-,TRBV2,14
CASSRKEGLGTEAFF,TRBJ1-1,-,TRBV19,15
CAWSIGQGLLYNSPLHF,TRBJ1-6,-,TRBV30,17
CASSRSSGRTYEQYF,TRBJ2-7,-,TRBV6-2/TRBV6-3,15
CASSQAPTAGLYGYTF,TRBJ1-2,-,TRBV4-1,16
CASSLLGGSNTQYF,TRBJ2-3,-,TRBV5-1,14
CASRTGTAVPEAFF,TRBJ1-1,-,TRBV28,14
CATGQGTDTQYF,TRBJ2-3,-,TRBV24-1,12
CASSPTPGQGITFF,TRBJ1-1,-,TRBV14,14
CASSPTTGTHPYEQYF,TRBJ2-7,-,TRBV5-1,16
CASSGSYANYGYTF,TRBJ1-2,few,TRBV2,14
CASSPPTPQGGTEAFF,TRBJ1-1,-,TRBV18,16
CASLPREGMNTEAFF,TRBJ1-1,-,TRBV6-6,15
CASSQVEGYSPLHF,TRBJ1-6,-,TRBV3-1/TRBV3-2,14
CASGHPSPLHF,TRBJ1-6,-,TRBV10-2,11
CASSTLDSSSGANVLTF,TRBJ2-6,-,TRBV21-1,17
CASSRGGLDGYTF,TRBJ1-2,hyperexpanded,TRBV2,13
CASSLPGTGNDYGYTF,TRBJ1-2,-,TRBV6-6,16
CASRSGRGGQETQYF,TRBJ2-5,-,TRBV4-1,15
CASGSPVGTVVF,TRBJ1-2,-,TRBV12-5,12
CASSPGKNTEAFF,TRBJ1-1,-,TRBV7-8,13
CASGTFNSPLHF,TRBJ1-6,-,TRBV19,12
CASSETRQGALGTEAFF,TRBJ1-1,few,TRBV25-1,17
CASSRSNPNEQFF,TRBJ2-1,-,TRBV7-7,13
CASNSGGRTQETQYF,TRBJ2-5,-,TRBV28,15
CASSGATNMNTEAFF,TRBJ1-1,-,TRBV5-1,15
CSVWVGDRGEPQHF,TRBJ1-5,-,TRBV29-1,14
CASSYPGTGVEKLFF,TRBJ1-4,-,TRBV3-1/TRBV3-2,15
CASSEYGGLDAFF,TRBJ1-1,-,TRBV6-1,13
CASSFWGGQVGTEAFF,TRBJ1-1,-,TRBV27,16
CASSNNQGNYGYTF,TRBJ1-2,-,TRBV6-6,14
CANTGGGPQETQYF,TRBJ2-5,-,TRBV24-1,14
CASSEVAQQYF,TRBJ2-7,-,TRBV2,11
CASSPGTGSPEAFF,TRBJ1-1,once,TRBV11-3,14
CASSPRRQTSSTEAFF,TRBJ1-1,-,TRBV18,16
CASSYGTGTEAFF,TRBJ1-1,-,TRBV11-3,13
CASSIGRMEGARNTEAFF,TRBJ1-1,-,TRBV19,18
CASARYSDTEAFF,TRBJ1-1,-,TRBV12-5,13
CASSPGQGYGYTF,TRBJ1-2,-,TRBV3-1/TRBV3-2,13
CASSPGQGPKPQHF,TRBJ1-5,-,TRBV6-5,14
CASRSLSGPPGNEQFF,TRBJ2-1,-,TRBV3-1/TRBV3-2,16
CASSIDAGTAYGYTF,TRBJ1-2,-,TRBV19,15
CASSLKREQFF,TRBJ2-1,-,TRBV28,11
CASSSDRGNSPLHF,TRBJ1-6,-,TRBV27,14
CASSLRTSVTGELFF,TRBJ2-2,-,TRBV7-2,15
CASSFWTGTSSDEQFF,TRBJ2-1,-,TRBV5-6,16
CASSVQGGQPQHF,TRBJ1-5,once,TRBV11-2,13
CASSAQGPPNQAQHF,TRBJ1-5,-,TRBV18,15
CASSWGGRNQPQHF,TRBJ1-5,-,TRBV6-5,14
CASSPGTSNYGYTF,TRBJ1-2,few,TRBV6-5,14
CATSRDSSGGTDTQYF,TRBJ2-3,-,TRBV15,16
CASSTEQGNYGYTF,TRBJ1-2,-,TRBV3-1/TRBV3-2,14
CASSLGIGGGNNEQFF,TRBJ2-1,few,TRBV5-1,16